The 32 T cell receptor beta chains listed next were all sequenced from one sample in a study of T cell responses to AZD1222 COVID-19 vaccine. Sequencing used immunoSEQ multiplex PCR; TCRdb keeps in-frame clones, though not all of them. The sample shows some 120,000 clones, 90% of them seen only once. Sequences were derived from peripheral blood, sampled on day 0 of MenACWY control vaccination. The receptors derive from an adult in good health.

The chain's CDR3 is CASSVVAASNNEQFF. The CDR3 DNA reads as TGTGCCAGCAGCGTAGTAGCGGCCAGTAACAATGAGCAGTTCTTC. This chain joins TRBV9 and TRBJ2-1, with a weak D call TRBD2 (6 bases). V was clipped by 0 bases and J by 5 bases, with 12 bases between them. Germline lookup yields CDR1 SGDLS and CDR2 YYNGEE. The CDR3 is 15 residues long. Complete variable domain (other parts from reference TRBV9 and TRBJ2-1): DSGVTQTPKHLITATGQRVTLRCSPRSGDLSVYWYQQSLDQGLQFLIQYYNGEERAKGNILERFSAQQFPDLHSELNLSSLELGDSALYFCASSVVAASNNEQFFGPGTRLTVL.

The genes are TRBV19 and TRBJ1-2, with D possibly TRBD1 on 6 matching bases. The V end was cut by 1 base, the J end by 1 base, with 16 bases between. Germline CDR1 reads LNHDA; CDR2 reads SQIVND (reference sequence). The CDR3 length is 17 residues. Here the CDR3 reads CASSIGTPGRGNYGYTF. The CDR3 DNA reads as TGTGCCAGTAGTATAGGAACCCCCGGCAGGGGTAACTATGGCTACACCTTC. Variable domain in full (rest from reference TRBV19 and TRBJ1-2): DGGITQSPKYLFRKEGQNVTLSCEQNLNHDAMYWYRQDPGQGLRLIYYSQIVNDFQKGDIAEGYSVSREKKESFPLTVTSAQKNPTAFYLCASSIGTPGRGNYGYTFGSGTRLTVV.

The chain links TRBV5-4 to TRBJ2-1, with 7 bases matching TRBD1. The CDR3 spans 14 residues. J gave up 6 bases and V 2 bases, and 5 bases lay outside the gene matches. The V gene's germline CDR1 is SGHNT and CDR2 YYREEE (reference sequence). The DNA for the CDR3 is TGTGCCAGCAGCTTAATAACAGGGGTCAATGAGCAGTTCTTC. Protein product: CASSLITGVNEQFF.

In this sample, this clone turned up many times. The genes are TRBV7-9 and TRBJ2-1; no clear D gene. V was pared by 6 bases and J by 6 bases, with 15 bases between. The CDR3 extends over 14 amino acids. The germline CDR1 and CDR2 sequences are SEHNR and FQNEAQ (reference sequence). For the CDR3, the DNA is TGTGCCAGCAGACACGTCACGGGTTCCAATGAGCAGTTCTTC. It encodes CASRHVTGSNEQFF. The whole variable domain, remainder taken from reference TRBV7-9 and TRBJ2-1, is DTGVSQNPRHKITKRGQNVTFRCDPISEHNRLYWYRQTLGQGPEFLTYFQNEAQLEKSRLLSDRFSAERPKGSFSTLEIQRTEQGDSAMYLCASRHVTGSNEQFFGPGTRLTVL.

This sequence joins TRBV4-1 and TRBJ2-1, with D perhaps being TRBD1 or TRBD2 (5 bases each). Germline-derived CDR1 and CDR2 are MGHRA and YSYEKL. The V gene lost 1 base and the J gene lost 6 bases, with 16 bases spanning the gap. CDR3 length equals 16 residues. CDR3 residues: CASSQAAGTTVNEQFF. In nucleotides, the CDR3 is TGCGCCAGCAGCCAAGCTGCCGGGACCACAGTCAATGAGCAGTTCTTC.

V is TRBV2 and J is TRBJ1-1; D call uncertain. This CDR3 comprises 13 residues. In germline, CDR1 is SNHLY, CDR2 FYNNEI. Trimming removed 8 bases from V and 6 bases from J, with 16 bases in between. CDR3 bases: TGTGCCAGCTCGTCTCGGGCCGGGGCTGAAGCTTTCTTT. This translates into CASSSRAGAEAFF.

The gene calls are TRBV11-2 and TRBJ1-2; D not certain. CDR3 length: 14 amino acids. Germline loops: CDR1 SGHAT, CDR2 FQNNGV. V lost 5 bases, J lost 8 bases, and 18 bases lay in between. Here the CDR3 reads CASSPLVGFGGYTF. The CDR3 DNA follows: TGTGCCAGCAGCCCCCTAGTGGGGTTTGGCGGCTACACCTTC.

The rearrangement joins TRBV10-1 to TRBJ1-5; D possibly corresponds to TRBD1 (5 bases). This CDR3 spans 16 amino acids. Germline CDR1 is WNHNN and CDR2 is SYGVQD (reference sequence). V dropped 6 bases and J dropped 2 bases, with 17 bases sitting between them. Written as DNA, the CDR3 is TGCGCCAGCAGCCCGGGACCATCTCGAGGCAATCAGCCCCAGCATTTT. It yields the protein CASSPGPSRGNQPQHF.

J is TRBJ1-1 and V is TRBV5-1, with 7 bases matching TRBD1. V dropped 7 bases and J dropped 1; count of bases not matched to a gene: 7. Germline lookup yields CDR1 SGHRS and CDR2 YFSETQ. CDR3 length: 14 residues. CDR3 coding DNA: TGCGCCAGCGGACGACAGGGAGGGAACACTGAAGCTTTCTTT. The encoded protein is CASGRQGGNTEAFF.

The rearrangement uses TRBV7-8 and TRBJ1-2, with unresolved D. Per the germline V gene, CDR1 is SGHVS and CDR2 is FQNEAQ. The CDR3 totals 15 residues. With 1 base removed from V and 0 bases from J, the gap between germline ends came to 9 bases. The CDR3 spells CASSLVQNSNYGYTF. In DNA form, the CDR3 reads TGTGCCAGCAGCTTAGTCCAAAATTCTAACTATGGCTACACCTTC.

The chain is built from TRBV11-2 and TRBJ1-1; a weak D match, TRBD1 (6 bases). Trimming cost V 3 bases and J 0 bases, with 8 bases left between them. Germline CDR1 reads SGHAT; CDR2 reads FQNNGV. The CDR3 is made up of 14 amino acids. CDR3 amino acids: CASSLGAVNTEAFF. As DNA, the CDR3 is TGTGCCAGCAGCTTGGGGGCGGTGAACACTGAAGCTTTCTTT.

The gene calls are TRBV7-9 and TRBJ2-1; TRBD2 agrees at 9 bases. Germline V gene data show CDR1 as SEHNR and CDR2 as FQNEAQ (reference sequence). The ends lost 2 bases at V and 7 bases at J; junction bases unmatched: 9. This CDR3 comprises 16 residues. The CDR3 region has the DNA TGTGCCAGCAGCTTAACTGGGACTAGCCTTTTAAATGAGCAGTTCTTC. Translation gives CASSLTGTSLLNEQFF.

This clone appeared once. The rearrangement joins TRBV6-5 to TRBJ2-7; tentatively, D is TRBD2 (5 bases). Germline loops: CDR1 MNHEY, CDR2 SVGAGI. V was trimmed by 6 bases and J by 5 bases, leaving 20 bases between them. This CDR3 has 15 residues. CDR3 sequence: CASRLGLPTMDEQYF. CDR3 bases: TGTGCCAGCAGACTAGGTCTCCCAACGATGGACGAGCAGTACTTC.

The rearrangement joins TRBV18 to TRBJ2-1, with D perhaps matching TRBD1 (8 bases). V was shortened by 5 bases and J by 8 bases, with 13 bases between the two germline ends. There are 13 residues in the CDR3. The germline V gene has CDR1 KGHSH and CDR2 LQKENI. CDR3 in DNA: TGTGCCAGCTCAATACAGGGGGGGCATGAGCAGTTCTTC. Protein: CASSIQGGHEQFF.

This rearrangement joins TRBV25-1 to TRBJ2-1; TRBD2 agrees at 8 bases. CDR1 MGHDK and CDR2 SYGVNS come from the germline V gene. The ends lost 4 bases at V and 3 bases at J; junction bases unmatched: 5. The CDR3 spans 15 residues. The DNA for the CDR3 is TGTGCCAGCAGTGTCGGCGCGGGAGGCTACAATGAGCAGTTCTTC. Its protein is CASSVGAGGYNEQFF.

This sequence joins TRBV6-5 and TRBJ2-7; either TRBD1 or TRBD2 may fit D (5 bases each). The germline gives CDR1 MNHEY, CDR2 SVGAGI. There are 11 residues in the CDR3. The CDR3 sequence is CASSLGTTAVV. The CDR3 DNA is TGTGCCAGCAGCCTCGGGACGACGGCAGTCGTC.

This chain's CDR3 is CASSRGLYEKLFF. In nucleotides, the CDR3 is TGTGCCAGTAGTCGGGGGTTGTATGAAAAACTGTTTTTT. The chain couples TRBV6-1 to TRBJ1-4, with D maybe TRBD1 (5 bases). V was pared by 9 bases and J by 6 bases, with 14 bases between. This CDR3 region has 13 residues. The germline gives CDR1 MNHNS, CDR2 SASEGT.

The J gene is TRBJ2-1, the V gene TRBV4-1; 8 positions match TRBD1. After removal of 4 bases from V and 9 bases from J, the junction contained 17 bases not matched to a gene. CDR3 length: 17 amino acids. Germline loops: CDR1 MGHRA, CDR2 YSYEKL. Written as DNA, the CDR3 is TGCGCCAGCAGCCTGAACTGGGGACAGGCAATTCACGGTGAGCAGTTCTTC. Encoded protein: CASSLNWGQAIHGEQFF.

The rearrangement links TRBV18 to TRBJ1-2, with 8 nucleotides matching TRBD1. This CDR3 has 15 amino acids. Germline CDR1 and CDR2: KGHSH and LQKENI. V lost 8 bases, J lost 7 bases, and 15 bases stayed unmatched. In DNA, the CDR3 is TGTGCCAGCCTCCCAAGACAGGGGACCGGAGCTGGCTACACCTTC. Translation: CASLPRQGTGAGYTF.

The rearrangement links TRBV28 to TRBJ1-5; D might be TRBD1 (5 bases). The CDR3 is 17 residues long. Deletions cut 5 bases from V and 1 base from J, with 18 bases between. The germline V gene encodes CDR1 MDHEN and CDR2 SYDVKM. The CDR3 sequence: CASSPPPRVRSNQPQHF. CDR3 DNA: TGTGCCAGCAGTCCCCCTCCCAGGGTGAGGAGCAATCAGCCCCAGCATTTT.

CDR3 protein: CASSEGDRIHEQYV. CDR3 coding DNA: TGTGCCAGCAGTGAAGGGGACAGGATTCACGAGCAGTACGTC. The chain joins TRBV6-1 to TRBJ2-7; 8 bases match TRBD1. V gave up 1 base and J gave up 5 bases; unmatched junction bases: 4. The CDR3 extends over 14 amino acids. The germline V gene encodes CDR1 MNHNS and CDR2 SASEGT.

The chain is built from TRBV18 and TRBJ1-6, with 7 bases identical to TRBD1. V lost 0 bases to trimming and J lost 7 bases; unmatched junction nucleotides: 3. Germline CDR1 is KGHSH and CDR2 is LQKENI. The CDR3 totals 15 residues. The CDR3 spells CASSPPGQMNSPLHF. CDR3 DNA sequence: TGTGCCAGCTCACCACCGGGACAGATGAATTCACCCCTCCACTTT.

V and J are TRBV6-5 and TRBJ2-7, with D uncertain. CDR3 size: 13 residues. The germline gives CDR1 MNHEY, CDR2 SVGAGI. The V end was cut by 6 bases, the J end by 4 bases, with 13 bases between. CDR3 amino acids: CASRVAGSYEQYF. The CDR3 nucleotides read TGTGCCAGCAGGGTTGCAGGTTCTTACGAGCAGTACTTC.

The V call is TRBV4-1, the J call TRBJ2-1, with D perhaps TRBD2 (6 bases). With 3 bases removed from V and 7 bases from J, the gap between germline ends came to 16 bases. The germline CDR1 and CDR2 sequences are MGHRA and YSYEKL. The CDR3 sequence is 15 residues long. The CDR3 loop is CASSHPLGGRNEQFF. The CDR3 DNA reads as TGCGCCAGCAGCCATCCCTTGGGGGGACGGAATGAGCAGTTCTTC.

This clone was picked up a small number of times. The V and J genes are TRBV4-2 and TRBJ2-1; D is undetermined. Germline V lookup: CDR1 LGHNA, CDR2 YNFKEQ. V was clipped by 0 bases and J by 0 bases, with 6 bases between them. CDR3 length equals 15 residues. CDR3 nucleotide sequence: TGTGCCAGCAGCCAAGAGGAGAGCTCCTACAATGAGCAGTTCTTC. Residues: CASSQEESSYNEQFF.

This clone appeared a few times. The chain joins TRBV28 to TRBJ1-2; maybe TRBD1 (5 bases). The CDR3 contains 14 residues. In germline, CDR1 is MDHEN, CDR2 SYDVKM. Deletions cut 1 base from V and 4 bases from J, with 10 bases between. The CDR3 here is CASSLSRDTYGYTF. The CDR3 bases are TGTGCCAGCAGTTTATCCAGGGATACCTATGGCTACACCTTC.

The chain links TRBV28 to TRBJ1-1, with TRBD1 matching over 7 bases. J lost 3 bases, V lost 6 bases, and 4 bases had no gene match. Germline V lookup: CDR1 MDHEN, CDR2 SYDVKM. The CDR3 runs to 13 residues. In nucleotides, the CDR3 is TGTGCCAGCAGCACGGGACAGTACACTGAAGCTTTCTTT. As protein: CASSTGQYTEAFF.

V gene TRBV7-2 combines with J gene TRBJ1-1, with D maybe TRBD1 (5 bases). The V gene lost 3 bases and the J gene lost 4 bases, with 9 bases spanning the gap. Looked up from germline, CDR1 is SGHTA and CDR2 is FQGNSA. This CDR3 comprises 13 residues. CDR3 DNA sequence: TGTGCCAGCAGCTTCGCAGGGAGCACTGAAGCTTTCTTT. Encoded protein: CASSFAGSTEAFF.

The rearrangement links TRBV11-2 to TRBJ2-1; TRBD1 is a possible D gene (6 bases). Deletions cut 6 bases from V and 1 base from J, with 16 bases between. Germline assignment: CDR1 SGHAT and CDR2 FQNNGV. The CDR3 runs to 16 residues. CDR3 sequence reads: CASSYGGRGSYNEQFF. Written as DNA, the CDR3 is TGTGCCAGCAGTTATGGGGGAAGGGGGTCCTACAATGAGCAGTTCTTC.

This clone occurred once. The rearrangement links TRBV5-1 to TRBJ1-2, with TRBD1 matching 8 bases. There are 14 residues in the CDR3. The V segment lost 0 bases and the J segment 8 bases; nucleotides outside the gene matches: 6. Germline values: CDR1 SGHRS, CDR2 YFSETQ. The CDR3 loop reads CASSLDRGTAGYTF. The CDR3 DNA is TGCGCCAGCAGCTTGGACAGGGGGACGGCCGGCTACACCTTC. The whole variable domain, filled in from reference TRBV5-1 and TRBJ1-2, reads KAGVTQTPRYLIKTRGQQVTLSCSPISGHRSVSWYQQTPGQGLQFLFEYFSETQRNKGNFPGRFSGRQFSNSRSEMNVSTLELGDSALYLCASSLDRGTAGYTFGSGTRLTVV.

The chain recombines TRBV19 with TRBJ2-5, with D hard to call. Germline assignment: CDR1 LNHDA and CDR2 SQIVND (reference sequence). CDR3 length: 13 residues. Trimming shortened V by 5 bases and J by 5 bases, and 12 bases separated the two germline ends. The CDR3 here is CASSSLRGETQYF. As DNA, the CDR3 is TGTGCCAGTAGTTCCCTTAGAGGTGAGACCCAGTACTTC.

V usage is TRBV6-5 and J usage is TRBJ2-7; D gene unclear. Germline CDR1 and CDR2: MNHEY and SVGAGI. The CDR3 contains 13 residues. The V gene lost 7 bases and the J gene lost 0 bases, with 10 bases spanning the gap. The chain's CDR3 is CASTPRNSYEQYV. CDR3 DNA: TGTGCCAGCACCCCCAGAAACTCCTACGAGCAGTACGTC.